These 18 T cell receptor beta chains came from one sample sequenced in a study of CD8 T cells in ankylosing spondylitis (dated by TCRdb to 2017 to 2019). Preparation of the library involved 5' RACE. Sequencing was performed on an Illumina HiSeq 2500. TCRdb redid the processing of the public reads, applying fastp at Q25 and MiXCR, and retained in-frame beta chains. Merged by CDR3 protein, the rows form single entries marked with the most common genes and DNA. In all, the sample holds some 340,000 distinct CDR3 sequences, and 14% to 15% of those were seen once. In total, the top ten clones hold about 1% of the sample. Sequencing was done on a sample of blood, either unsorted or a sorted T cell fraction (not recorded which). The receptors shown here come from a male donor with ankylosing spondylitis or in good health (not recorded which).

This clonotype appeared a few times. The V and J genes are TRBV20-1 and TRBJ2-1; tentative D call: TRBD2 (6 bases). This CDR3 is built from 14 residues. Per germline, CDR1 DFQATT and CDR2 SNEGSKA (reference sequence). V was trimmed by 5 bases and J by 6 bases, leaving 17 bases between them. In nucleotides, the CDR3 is TGCAGTGCTCCCCCGACGGGACTCTCCAATGAGCAGTTCTTC. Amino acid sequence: CSAPPTGLSNEQFF.

The CDR3 sequence: CASSLAASGPYEQYF. Here the CDR3 DNA reads TGCGCCAGCAGCTTGGCGGCTAGCGGTCCCTACGAGCAGTACTTC. The chain joins TRBV5-1 to TRBJ2-7; 7 bases fit TRBD2. V lost 0 bases to trimming and J lost 2 bases; unmatched junction nucleotides: 5. CDR3 length equals 15 residues. Germline V gene lookup returns CDR1 SGHRS and CDR2 YFSETQ. The full variable domain, with the rest looked up from reference TRBV5-1 and TRBJ2-7, is KAGVTQTPRYLIKTRGQQVTLSCSPISGHRSVSWYQQTPGQGLQFLFEYFSETQRNKGNFPGRFSGRQFSNSRSEMNVSTLELGDSALYLCASSLAASGPYEQYFGPGTRLTVT.

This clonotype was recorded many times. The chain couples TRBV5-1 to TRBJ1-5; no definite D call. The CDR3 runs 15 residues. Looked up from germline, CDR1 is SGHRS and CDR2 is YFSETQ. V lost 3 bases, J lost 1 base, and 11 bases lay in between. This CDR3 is CASSYNGESNQPQHF. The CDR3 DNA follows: TGCGCCAGCAGCTACAACGGAGAAAGCAATCAGCCCCAGCATTTT.

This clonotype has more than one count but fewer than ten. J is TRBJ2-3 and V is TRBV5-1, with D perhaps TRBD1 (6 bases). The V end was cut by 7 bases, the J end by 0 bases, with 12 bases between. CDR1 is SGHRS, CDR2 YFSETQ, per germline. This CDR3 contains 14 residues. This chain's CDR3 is CASWTALSTDTQYF. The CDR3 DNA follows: TGCGCCAGCTGGACAGCCCTCAGCACAGATACGCAGTATTTT.

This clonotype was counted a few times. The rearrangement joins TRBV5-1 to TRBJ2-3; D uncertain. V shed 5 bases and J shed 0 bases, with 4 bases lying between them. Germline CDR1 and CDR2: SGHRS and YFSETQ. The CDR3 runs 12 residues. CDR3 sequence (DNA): TGCGCCAGCAGATGGAGCACAGATACGCAGTATTTT. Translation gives CASRWSTDTQYF.

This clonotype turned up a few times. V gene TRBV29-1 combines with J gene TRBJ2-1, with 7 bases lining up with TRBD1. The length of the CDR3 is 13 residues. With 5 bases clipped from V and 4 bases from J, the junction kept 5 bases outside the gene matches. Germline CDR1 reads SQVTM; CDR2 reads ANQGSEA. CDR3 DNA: TGCAGCGTTTTAGGGGGCCAGTACAATGAGCAGTTCTTC. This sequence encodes CSVLGGQYNEQFF.

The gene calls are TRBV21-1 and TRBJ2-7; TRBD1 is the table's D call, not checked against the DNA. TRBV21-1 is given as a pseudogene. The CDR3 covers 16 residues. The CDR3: CASSRRDRGHSYEQYF. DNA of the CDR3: TGTGCCAGCAGCAGGCGGGACAGGGGGCACTCCTACGAGCAGTACTTC.

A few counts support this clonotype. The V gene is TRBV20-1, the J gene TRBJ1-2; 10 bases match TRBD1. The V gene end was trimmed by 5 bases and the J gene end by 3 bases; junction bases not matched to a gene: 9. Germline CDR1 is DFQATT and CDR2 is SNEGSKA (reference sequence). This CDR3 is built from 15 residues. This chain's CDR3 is CSALTGTGEHYGYTF. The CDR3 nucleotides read TGCAGTGCTTTAACCGGGACAGGGGAGCACTATGGCTACACCTTC.

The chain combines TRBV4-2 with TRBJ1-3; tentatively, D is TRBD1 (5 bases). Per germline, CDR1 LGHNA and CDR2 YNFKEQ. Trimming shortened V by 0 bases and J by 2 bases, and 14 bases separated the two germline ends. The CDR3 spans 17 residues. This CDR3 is CASSQDLAGFAGNTIYF. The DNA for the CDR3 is TGTGCCAGCAGCCAAGATCTGGCAGGGTTCGCTGGAAACACCATATATTTT.

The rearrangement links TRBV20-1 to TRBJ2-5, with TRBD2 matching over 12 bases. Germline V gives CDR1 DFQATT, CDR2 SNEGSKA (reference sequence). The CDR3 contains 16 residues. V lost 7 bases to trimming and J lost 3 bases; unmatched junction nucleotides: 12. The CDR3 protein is CSVSRPLAGGEETQYF. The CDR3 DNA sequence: TGCAGTGTTTCCCGCCCACTAGCGGGGGGAGAAGAGACCCAGTACTTC.

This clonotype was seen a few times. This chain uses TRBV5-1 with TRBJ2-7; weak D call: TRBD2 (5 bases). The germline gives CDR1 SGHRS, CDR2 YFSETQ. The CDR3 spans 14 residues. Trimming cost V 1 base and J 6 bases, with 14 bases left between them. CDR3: CASSLPGSLTEQYF. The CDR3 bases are TGCGCCAGCAGCTTGCCGGGGTCCTTGACCGAGCAGTACTTC.

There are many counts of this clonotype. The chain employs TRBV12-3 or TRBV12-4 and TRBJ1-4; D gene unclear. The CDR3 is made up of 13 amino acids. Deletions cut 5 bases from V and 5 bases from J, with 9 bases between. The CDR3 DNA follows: TGTGCCAGCAGTCACCCGGCCAATGAAAAACTGTTTTTT. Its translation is CASSHPANEKLFF.

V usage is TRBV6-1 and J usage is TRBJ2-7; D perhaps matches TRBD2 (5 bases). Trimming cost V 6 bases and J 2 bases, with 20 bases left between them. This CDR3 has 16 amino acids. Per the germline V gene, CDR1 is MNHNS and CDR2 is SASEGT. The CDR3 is CASSKRLAADTYEQYF. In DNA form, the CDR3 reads TGTGCCAGCAGCAAGCGGCTGGCGGCGGATACCTACGAGCAGTACTTC.

CDR3 DNA sequence: TGTGCCAGCAGCTTCCCCCTAGCGGGGGGGAGAGATACGCAGTATTTT. Its protein product is CASSFPLAGGRDTQYF. The rearrangement links TRBV7-2 to TRBJ2-3, with TRBD2 identical over 12 bases. With V trimmed by 3 bases and J by 5 bases, 6 bases remained unmatched. This CDR3 is 16 amino acids long. Germline V gene data show CDR1 as SGHTA and CDR2 as FQGNSA.

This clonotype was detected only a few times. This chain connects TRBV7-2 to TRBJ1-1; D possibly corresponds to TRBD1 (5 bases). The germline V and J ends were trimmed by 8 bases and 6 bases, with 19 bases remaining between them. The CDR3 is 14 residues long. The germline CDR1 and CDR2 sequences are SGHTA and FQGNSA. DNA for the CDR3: TGTGCCAGCTCCATCGGGACGTTCGCCTCTGAAGCTTTCTTT. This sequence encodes CASSIGTFASEAFF.

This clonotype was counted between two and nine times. The CDR3 DNA reads TGTGCCAGCAGTTACCCCTCTAGCGCAGATACGCAGTATTTT. Protein sequence: CASSYPSSADTQYF. J is TRBJ2-3 and V is TRBV6-5, with D possibly TRBD2 on 6 matching bases. The V and J ends lost 2 bases and 4 bases respectively, with 10 bases between them. The CDR3 sequence is 14 residues long. Germline V lookup: CDR1 MNHEY, CDR2 SVGAGI.

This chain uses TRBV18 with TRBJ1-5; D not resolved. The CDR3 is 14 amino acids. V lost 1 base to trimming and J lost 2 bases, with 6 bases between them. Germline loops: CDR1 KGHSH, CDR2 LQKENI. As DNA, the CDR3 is TGTGCCAGCTCACCACAGGCAGGCAATCAGCCCCAGCATTTT. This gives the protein CASSPQAGNQPQHF.

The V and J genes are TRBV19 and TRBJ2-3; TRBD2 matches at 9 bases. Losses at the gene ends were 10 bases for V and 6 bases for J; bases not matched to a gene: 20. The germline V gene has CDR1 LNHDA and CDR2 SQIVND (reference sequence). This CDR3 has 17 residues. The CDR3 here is CAISPVRLAGDLDTQYF. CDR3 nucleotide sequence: TGTGCCATCAGCCCCGTCCGGTTAGCGGGAGATTTGGATACGCAGTATTTT.